This entry lists 16 T cell receptor beta chains sequenced from one sample in a study of T-cell memory formation after mild COVID-19 (dated by TCRdb to about 2021). Receptor libraries were prepared by 5' RACE. Sequencing instrument: Illumina NovaSeq 6000. TCRdb reprocessing: public reads trimmed at Q25 with fastp, clones called with MiXCR, in-frame beta chains kept. Every entry covers one CDR3 protein and lists the most common genes and DNA from its rows. The sample yields roughly 150,000 distinct CDR3 sequences; more than 12% were counted once. Of the sample, over 12% is held by the ten largest clones. The sample taken for sequencing was PBMCs or a T cell subset sorted from them (not recorded which). All receptors come from an adult woman who had mild COVID-19 (a few samples of this study predate the infection). The sample titles of this study are shuffled in the database, so cell type and time point are left out; the donor was told from shared clones.

V and J are TRBV5-6 and TRBJ2-5, with D perhaps matching TRBD2 (5 bases). The V end lost 4 bases, the J end lost 2 bases, and 12 bases lay between the germline ends. Per germline, CDR1 SGHDT and CDR2 YYEEEE. The CDR3 is made up of 14 amino acids. This chain's CDR3 is CASSLNRDQETQYF. In nucleotides, the CDR3 is TGTGCCAGCAGCCTCAACCGGGATCAAGAGACCCAGTACTTC.

In its sample, this clonotype was seen a few times. This chain's CDR3 is CASRQGQYSNQPQHF. As DNA, the CDR3 is TGTGCCAGTCGACAGGGACAGTATAGCAATCAGCCCCAGCATTTT. V gene TRBV12-3 or TRBV12-4 combines with J gene TRBJ1-5; 7 positions agree with TRBD1. After removal of 9 bases from V and 0 bases from J, the junction contained 8 bases not matched to a gene. The CDR3 runs to 15 residues.

Only a few counts were recorded for this clonotype. The chain is built from TRBV29-1 and TRBJ2-7, with D possibly being TRBD1 (6 bases). This CDR3 spans 14 amino acids. V shed 6 bases and J shed 3 bases, with 18 bases lying between them. CDR1 SQVTM and CDR2 ANQGSEA come from the germline V gene. CDR3 coding DNA: TGCAGCGTCAGAGGGGGTAGCGAACACTACGAGCAGTACTTC. As protein: CSVRGGSEHYEQYF.

This clonotype was counted between two and nine times. This chain links TRBV20-1 with TRBJ2-7, with 7 bases lining up with TRBD1. CDR3 length: 15 residues. The trim removed 6 bases at V and 6 bases at J, leaving 17 bases unmatched. Germline CDR1 reads DFQATT; CDR2 reads SNEGSKA (reference sequence). The CDR3 bases are TGCAGTGCCCCGTCCCCGAAGAGGACAGGCAGCGAGCAGTACTTC. Its protein is CSAPSPKRTGSEQYF.

The rearrangement joins TRBV19 to TRBJ2-1; TRBD1 matches 10 bases. The V segment lost 1 base and the J segment 4 bases; nucleotides outside the gene matches: 4. Germline V CDR1 and CDR2: LNHDA, SQIVND (reference sequence). This CDR3 comprises 16 residues. CDR3 sequence (DNA): TGTGCCAGTAGTATAGGAGACAGGGGGCTGTACAATGAGCAGTTCTTC. Translation: CASSIGDRGLYNEQFF.

The chain couples TRBV21-1 to TRBJ2-5; TRBD1, the D gene given by the table, was not confirmed from the DNA. TRBV21-1 is recorded as a pseudogene. CDR3 length equals 16 residues. For the CDR3, the DNA is TGTGCCAGCAGGGTCCCGTATCTTCCCGAAGGTGGGACCCAGTACTTC. It translates to CASRVPYLPEGGTQYF.

This clonotype showed up just a few times. This is likely a read error, given that the CDR3 carries no conserved phenylalanine or tryptophan at its end. No DNA is shown, since the ends of the CDR3 on it are uncertain; the CDR3 is the one TCRdb lists. This rearrangement joins TRBV5-4 to TRBJ2-1; TRBD1, as called in the table, went unchecked against the DNA. Both ends counted, the CDR3 spans 14 residues. Per germline, CDR1 SGHNT and CDR2 YYREEE (reference sequence). The CDR3 region is CASSLAGTGTGDGI.

This clonotype has a handful of counts. In DNA, the CDR3 is TGTGCCAGCAGCCAACCCTTACTAAGCTCTGGGGCCAACGTCCTGACTTTC. Protein: CASSQPLLSSGANVLTF. The chain uses TRBV14 and TRBJ2-6, with unresolved D. Deletions cut 2 bases from V and 0 bases from J, with 11 bases between. Germline values: CDR1 SGHDN, CDR2 FVKESK. The CDR3 length is 17 residues.

This sequence joins TRBV5-6 and TRBJ1-6; maybe TRBD1 (6 bases). The CDR3 length is 14 residues. Germline loops: CDR1 SGHDT, CDR2 YYEEEE. V lost 0 bases and J lost 7, with 8 bases in between. The CDR3 DNA reads as TGTGCCAGCAGCTTGGGTACAGGGAATTCACCCCTCCACTTT. Protein sequence: CASSLGTGNSPLHF.

This clonotype was picked up one time. The chain has TRBV20-1 and TRBJ2-5; D is possibly TRBD1 (7 bases). The CDR3 totals 13 residues. The germline gives CDR1 DFQATT, CDR2 SNEGSKA (reference sequence). The chain's CDR3 is CRAPTGRWETQYF. CDR3 nucleotides: TGCAGGGCCCCGACAGGGAGGTGGGAGACCCAGTACTTC.

In its sample, this clonotype was seen a few times. The genes are TRBV25-1 and TRBJ1-5; D is undetermined. Germline-derived CDR1 and CDR2 are MGHDK and SYGVNS. The CDR3 totals 14 residues. The CDR3 spells CPYKVAGSNQPQHF. In DNA, the CDR3 is TGTCCTTATAAAGTGGCAGGTAGCAATCAGCCCCAGCATTTT.

The chain is built from TRBV9 and TRBJ2-2; no definite D call. Per germline, CDR1 SGDLS and CDR2 YYNGEE. V lost 1 base to trimming and J lost 7 bases, with 11 bases between them. The CDR3 is 14 residues long. CDR3 loop: CASSVPLEDGELFF. The CDR3 region has the DNA TGTGCCAGCAGCGTACCCCTCGAGGACGGGGAGCTGTTTTTT.

The J gene is TRBJ2-5, the V gene TRBV9; weak D call: TRBD1 (5 bases). Trimming shortened V by 4 bases and J by 4 bases, and 14 bases separated the two germline ends. Germline CDR1 is SGDLS and CDR2 is YYNGEE. The length of the CDR3 is 14 residues. The CDR3 DNA reads TGTGCCAGCAGCAGTACCAGGGATCGAGAGACCCAGTACTTC. Translation: CASSSTRDRETQYF.

The chain uses TRBV5-6 and TRBJ2-1, with 8 positions matching TRBD2. V shed 1 base and J 0 bases; nucleotides not matched to a gene: 3. CDR1 SGHDT and CDR2 YYEEEE come from the germline V gene. The CDR3 totals 16 residues. CDR3 nucleotides: TGTGCCAGCAGCTTGTGGCGGGGGGCCTCCTACAATGAGCAGTTCTTC. Amino acids: CASSLWRGASYNEQFF. Supplemented by reference TRBV5-6 and TRBJ2-1, the full variable domain reads DAGVTQSPTHLIKTRGQQVTLRCSPKSGHDTVSWYQQALGQGPQFIFQYYEEEERQRGNFPDRFSGHQFPNYSSELNVNALLLGDSALYLCASSLWRGASYNEQFFGPGTRLTVL.

The sample holds a few counts of this clonotype. The chain has TRBV5-4 and TRBJ1-4; 9 bases align to TRBD1. V shed 3 bases and J 7 bases; nucleotides not matched to a gene: 4. The CDR3 extends over 14 amino acids. Germline V lookup: CDR1 SGHNT, CDR2 YYREEE (reference sequence). CDR3 DNA: TGTGCCAGCAGCTCAACAGGGGGCGGTGAAAAACTGTTTTTT. This gives the protein CASSSTGGGEKLFF.

This clonotype was seen only a few times. The chain employs TRBV12-3 or TRBV12-4 and TRBJ1-1; TRBD1 might be the D (5 bases). V lost 1 base and J 6 bases, leaving 21 bases between the germline ends. There are 17 residues in the CDR3. The CDR3 loop is CASSLGSSARQGSEAFF. CDR3 in DNA: TGTGCCAGCAGTTTAGGCTCTTCAGCCAGGCAGGGCTCTGAAGCTTTCTTT.